The T cell receptor beta chain under discussion was sequenced for a study of blood T cell repertoires in COVID-19. Looking at the study overall: COVID-19 samples, acute and convalescent, were from the United States, Italy and Spain. T cells, B-cell-depleted T cells, or PBMCs provided the cDNA or gDNA that served as material.

V shed 2 bases and J shed 8 bases, with 12 bases lying between them. The CDR3 is 13 amino acids. Original processing notes: Estimation of nucleated cell counts relied on the amplification of reference gene primers. Using immunoSEQ multiplex PCR, the repertoire was profiled, and TCRdb retains in-frame clones only, with some absent. V, J and clone size derive from that table, while D and trimming were established from the DNA sequence. This table has some 200,000 clones, 80% to 85% appearing once. This clone was counted a single time. Specimen: peripheral blood. The origin of this receptor is a woman aged 60-75 years with acute or convalescent COVID-19. The chain uses TRBV12-3 or TRBV12-4 and TRBJ1-1; D is unclear. CDR3: CASSLTAGVEAFF. The CDR3 coding sequence is TGTGCCAGCAGTTTAACCGCGGGAGTCGAAGCTTTCTTT.